The 16 T cell receptor beta chains below come from one sample, sequenced in a study of cytomegalovirus exposure and HLA in healthy donors. 60 Vbeta and 13 Jbeta primers were used in PCR. This table comes from immunoSEQ multiplex PCR, and its TCRdb copy is limited to in-frame clones, with some not included. Among more than 110,000 clones, approximately 63% were seen once, and the ten largest hold approximately 2.3%. The sample taken for sequencing was PBMCs. These receptors were collected from a woman aged 55-70 years in good health and CMV-seropositive.

The CDR3 here is CASSDRQGSRYTDTQYF. Written as DNA, the CDR3 is TGTGCCAGCAGTGATCGACAGGGGAGTAGATACACAGATACGCAGTATTTT. The chain is built from TRBV6-4 and TRBJ2-3; 8 bases are shared with TRBD1. This CDR3 is built from 17 residues. Germline V gives CDR1 MRHNA, CDR2 SNTAGT. V was clipped by 3 bases and J by 2 bases; unmatched bases: 10.

The rearrangement links TRBV7-9 to TRBJ2-5, with D perhaps matching TRBD2 (6 bases). The J call may be in error: the DNA end matches TRBJ2-7 better. From germline, CDR1 is SEHNR and CDR2 FQNEAQ (reference sequence). The CDR3 spans 14 residues. CDR3 DNA: TGTGCCAGCAGCTTACCCGGGACTTTTAACGAGCAGTACTTC. Translated: CASSLPGTFNEQYF.

CDR3 protein: CASSPGEGQGSEQYF. As DNA, the CDR3 is TGTGCCAGCTCACCCGGGGAGGGACAGGGAAGCGAGCAGTACTTC. The chain uses TRBV18 and TRBJ2-7, with TRBD1 matching over 9 bases. J lost 6 bases, V lost 3 bases, and 9 bases had no gene match. There are 15 residues in the CDR3. The germline V gene has CDR1 KGHSH and CDR2 LQKENI.

The V and J genes are TRBV29-1 and TRBJ1-4, with 8 bases fitting TRBD1. CDR1 is SQVTM and CDR2 is ANQGSEA in the germline V gene. The J segment lost 7 bases and the V segment lost 6 bases, leaving 10 bases of the junction unmatched. The length of the CDR3 is 14 residues. CDR3 DNA: TGCAGCGTATACGGGGGACAGGCGGCTGAAAAACTGTTTTTT. Its protein product is CSVYGGQAAEKLFF.

The genes are TRBV29-1 and TRBJ2-5; D is possibly TRBD1 (6 bases). This CDR3 has 15 residues. In germline, CDR1 is SQVTM, CDR2 ANQGSEA. Trimming removed 8 bases at V and 2 bases at J, with 21 bases between. The CDR3 bases are TGCAGCCTTCGCGCGGGCCAGGGGATTCAAGAGACCCAGTACTTC. This translates into CSLRAGQGIQETQYF.

CDR3 coding DNA: TGTGCCAGCAGTCGGAGCTTTTTCTACAATGAGCAGTTCTTC. This codes for CASSRSFFYNEQFF. The V and J genes are TRBV27 and TRBJ2-1; D gene unclear. This CDR3 has 14 amino acids. V gave up 5 bases and J gave up 3 bases, with 11 bases separating them. Germline CDR1 is MNHEY and CDR2 is SMNVEV (reference sequence).

The chain carries TRBV5-1 and TRBJ2-1; 9 nucleotides align to TRBD2. V shed 1 base, J shed 6 bases, and the junction held 5 bases outside the gene matches. Germline CDR1 and CDR2: SGHRS and YFSETQ. The CDR3 sequence is 15 residues long. The CDR3 is CASSLRLAGSNEQFF. The CDR3, as DNA: TGCGCCAGCAGCTTGCGGCTAGCGGGATCCAATGAGCAGTTCTTC.

This sequence joins TRBV28 and TRBJ2-1; 8 nucleotides align to TRBD1. Germline V CDR1 and CDR2: MDHEN, SYDVKM. The CDR3 covers 14 residues. J lost 9 bases, V lost 3 bases, and 7 bases had no gene match. CDR3 in DNA: TGTGCCAGCAGTTTTCGTCAGGGGGCAGGTGAGCAGTTCTTC. Its translation: CASSFRQGAGEQFF.

The V gene is TRBV18, the J gene TRBJ2-3; no reliable D call. V gave up 2 bases and J gave up 3 bases, with 6 bases separating them. This CDR3 spans 13 amino acids. CDR1 KGHSH and CDR2 LQKENI come from the germline V gene. The CDR3 region has the DNA TGTGCCAGCTCACCAGCCGGGACAGATACGCAGTATTTT. It specifies CASSPAGTDTQYF.

The chain combines TRBV29-1 with TRBJ2-3; possibly TRBD2 for D (6 bases). CDR3 length equals 13 residues. The germline V and J ends were trimmed by 5 bases and 2 bases, with 11 bases remaining between them. Germline-derived CDR1 and CDR2 are SQVTM and ANQGSEA. The CDR3 here is CSVRRGNTDTQYF. DNA for the CDR3: TGCAGCGTTCGGCGGGGAAACACAGATACGCAGTATTTT.

Concerning this clone: At one end the junction does not follow the germline gene, possibly because of a read error. The chain recombines TRBV7-9 with TRBJ1-3; D ambiguous. This CDR3 spans 14 amino acids. Germline V gene lookup returns CDR1 SEHNR and CDR2 FQNEAQ (reference sequence). The CDR3 loop reads CASSLGSSGNAIYF. The DNA of the CDR3 is TGTGCCAGCAGCCTAGGGAGCTCTGGAAACGCCATATATTTT.

This clone has a handful of counts. This chain joins TRBV5-4 and TRBJ1-1, with unresolved D. Germline V gene data show CDR1 as SGHNT and CDR2 as YYREEE (reference sequence). V was shortened by 4 bases and J by 8 bases, with 12 bases between the two germline ends. The CDR3 loop spans 12 amino acids. The CDR3 region is CASSQDLYEAFF. CDR3 bases: TGTGCCAGCAGCCAGGATCTTTACGAAGCTTTCTTT.

CDR3 in amino acids: CASSSIGQGLNQPQHF. CDR3 nucleotide sequence: TGTGCCAGCAGTTCCATCGGGCAGGGACTTAATCAGCCCCAGCATTTT. The chain employs TRBV28 and TRBJ1-5; a possible D gene is TRBD1 (5 bases). The CDR3 spans 16 residues. Germline values: CDR1 MDHEN, CDR2 SYDVKM. The V gene lost 4 bases and the J gene lost 4 bases, with 17 bases spanning the gap.

Remarks on this clone: Germline is not matched at one junction end, which may reflect a read error. The V and J genes are TRBV2 and TRBJ2-7; 12 bases align to TRBD2. Looked up from germline, CDR1 is SNHLY and CDR2 is FYNNEI. The CDR3 length is 12 residues. CDR3 DNA sequence: TGTGCCAGCAGCGAAGGACTAGCGGGATTCTACTTC. Encoded protein: CASSEGLAGFYF. The variable domain in full, with the rest retrieved from reference TRBV2 and TRBJ2-7, is EPEVTQTPSHQVTQMGQEVILRCVPISNHLYFYWYRQILGQKVEFLVSFYNNEISEKSEIFDDQFSVERPDGSNFTLKIRSTKLEDSAMYFCASSEGLAGFYFGPGTRLTVT.

Only a few counts were recorded for this clone. Distinct nucleotide sequences in the sample also encode this CDR3. DNA of the CDR3: TGTGCCAGCAGTTCTAATAGGGGCCCTGAAGCTTTCTTT. This gives the protein CASSSNRGPEAFF. The gene calls are TRBV5-4 and TRBJ1-1; tentatively, D is TRBD1 (5 bases). The length of the CDR3 is 13 residues. Trimming stripped 5 bases from V and 6 bases from J, with 14 bases between. CDR1 is SGHNT, CDR2 YYREEE, per germline (reference sequence).

The chain joins TRBV10-3 to TRBJ1-3, with D perhaps TRBD1 (6 bases). This CDR3 has 16 amino acids. V was clipped by 3 bases and J by 6 bases, with 18 bases between them. CDR1 is ENHRY and CDR2 is SYGVKD in the germline V gene. Here the CDR3 reads CAISDFIQQGLNTIYF. DNA for the CDR3: TGTGCCATCAGTGACTTCATCCAGCAGGGGTTAAACACCATATATTTT.